This TCR beta chain was sequenced in a study of blood T cell repertoires in COVID-19. Background on the study: Researchers got acute and convalescent COVID-19 samples from the United States, Italy and Spain. In each case, the material was cDNA or gDNA derived from T cells, B-cell-depleted T cells, or PBMCs.

Original methodology: Amplification of reference gene primers provided the estimated nucleated cell counts. The method was immunoSEQ multiplex PCR; TCRdb's version includes in-frame clones alone and lacks a portion of them. V and J calls and clone size are as listed in that table; D and trimming were resolved from the DNA. The top ten clones hold less than 8% of a sample with about 210,000 clones, 84% of them seen once. Germline V gene lookup returns CDR1 MDHEN and CDR2 SYDVKM. V was clipped by 6 bases and J by 6 bases; unmatched bases: 13. CDR3 length equals 17 residues. What was sequenced was peripheral blood. The chain carries TRBV28 and TRBJ2-3; 12 bases match TRBD2. This TCR was sampled from a woman aged 45 to 65 with active or convalescent COVID-19. The CDR3: CASSLSPGLAGSDTQYF. DNA of the CDR3: TGTGCCAGCAGCCTCTCGCCGGGACTAGCGGGTTCGGATACGCAGTATTTT.